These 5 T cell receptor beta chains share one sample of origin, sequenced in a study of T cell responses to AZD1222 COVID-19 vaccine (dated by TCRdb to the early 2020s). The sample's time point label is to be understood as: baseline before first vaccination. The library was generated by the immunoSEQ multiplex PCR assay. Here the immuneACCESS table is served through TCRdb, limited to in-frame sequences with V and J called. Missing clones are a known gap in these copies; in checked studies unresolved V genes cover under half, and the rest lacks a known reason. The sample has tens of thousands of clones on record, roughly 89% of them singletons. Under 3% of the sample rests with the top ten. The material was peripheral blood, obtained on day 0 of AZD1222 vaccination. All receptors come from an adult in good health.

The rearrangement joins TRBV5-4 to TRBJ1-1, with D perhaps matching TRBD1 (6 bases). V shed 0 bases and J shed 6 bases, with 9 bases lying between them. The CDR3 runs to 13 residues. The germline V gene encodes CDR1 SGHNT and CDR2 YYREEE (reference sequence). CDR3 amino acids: CASSLEQGAEAFF. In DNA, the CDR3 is TGTGCCAGCAGCTTGGAACAGGGCGCTGAAGCTTTCTTT.

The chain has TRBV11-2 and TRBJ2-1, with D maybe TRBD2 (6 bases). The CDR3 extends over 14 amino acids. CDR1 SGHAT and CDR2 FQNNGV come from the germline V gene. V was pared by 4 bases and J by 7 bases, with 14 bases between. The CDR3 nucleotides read TGTGCCAGCAGCTCCCTCAGAAGCGGGAATGAGCAGTTCTTC. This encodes CASSSLRSGNEQFF.

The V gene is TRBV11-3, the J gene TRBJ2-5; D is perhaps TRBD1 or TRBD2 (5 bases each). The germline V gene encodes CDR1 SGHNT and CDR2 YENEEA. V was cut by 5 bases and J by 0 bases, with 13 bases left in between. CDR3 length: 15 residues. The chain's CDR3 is CASSRDGTYQETQYF. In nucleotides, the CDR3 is TGTGCCAGCAGCCGGGACGGGACGTACCAAGAGACCCAGTACTTC. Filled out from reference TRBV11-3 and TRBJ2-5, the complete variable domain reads EAGVVQSPRYKIIEKKQPVAFWCNPISGHNTLYWYLQNLGQGPELLIRYENEEAVDDSQLPKDRFSAERLKGVDSTLKIQPAELGDSAVYLCASSRDGTYQETQYFGPGTRLLVL.

The DNA for the CDR3 is TGTGCCAGCTCAACCCGGGACCTTTCCTACGAGCAGTACTTC. Its protein product is CASSTRDLSYEQYF. This chain joins TRBV18 and TRBJ2-7; possibly TRBD1 or TRBD2 for D (5 bases each). The germline gives CDR1 KGHSH, CDR2 LQKENI. The CDR3 has 14 amino acids. Trimming took off 5 bases at V and 1 base at J, with 12 bases between the two ends.

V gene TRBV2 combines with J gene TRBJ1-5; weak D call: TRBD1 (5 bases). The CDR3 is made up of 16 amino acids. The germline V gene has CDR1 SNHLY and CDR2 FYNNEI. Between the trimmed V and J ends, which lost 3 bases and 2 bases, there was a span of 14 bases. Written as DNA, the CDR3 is TGTGCCAGCAGTGAGGGGCAGGAGCTTGGCAATCAGCCCCAGCATTTT. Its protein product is CASSEGQELGNQPQHF.